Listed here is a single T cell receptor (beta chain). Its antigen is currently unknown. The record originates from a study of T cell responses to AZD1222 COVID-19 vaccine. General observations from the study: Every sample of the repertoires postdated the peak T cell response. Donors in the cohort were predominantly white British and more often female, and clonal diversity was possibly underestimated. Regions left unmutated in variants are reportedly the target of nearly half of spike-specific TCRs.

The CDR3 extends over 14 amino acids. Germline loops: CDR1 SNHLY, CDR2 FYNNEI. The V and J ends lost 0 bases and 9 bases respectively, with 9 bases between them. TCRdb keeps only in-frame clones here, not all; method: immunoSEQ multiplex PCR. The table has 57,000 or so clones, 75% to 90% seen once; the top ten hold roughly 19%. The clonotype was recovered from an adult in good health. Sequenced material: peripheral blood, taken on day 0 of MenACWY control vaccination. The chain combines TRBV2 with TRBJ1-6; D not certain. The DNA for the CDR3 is TGTGCCAGCAGTGAAGCGTGGGGTAGTTCACCCCTCCACTTT. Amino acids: CASSEAWGSSPLHF.